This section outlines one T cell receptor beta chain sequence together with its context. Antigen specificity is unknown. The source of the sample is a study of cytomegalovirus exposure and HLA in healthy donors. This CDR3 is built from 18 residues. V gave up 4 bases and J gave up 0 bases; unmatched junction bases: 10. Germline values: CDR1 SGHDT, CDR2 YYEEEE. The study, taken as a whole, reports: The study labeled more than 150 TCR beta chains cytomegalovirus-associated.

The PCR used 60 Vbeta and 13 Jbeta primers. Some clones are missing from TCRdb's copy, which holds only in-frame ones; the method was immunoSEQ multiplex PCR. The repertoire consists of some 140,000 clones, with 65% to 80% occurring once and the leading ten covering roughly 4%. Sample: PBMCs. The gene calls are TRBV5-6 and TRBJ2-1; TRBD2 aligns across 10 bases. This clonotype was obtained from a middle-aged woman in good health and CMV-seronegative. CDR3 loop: CASSLIWASGSSYNEQFF. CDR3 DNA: TGTGCCAGCAGCCTTATTTGGGCTAGCGGGAGCTCCTACAATGAGCAGTTCTTC.